This TCR beta chain appears in the sequencing data of a study of T cells in Graves' hyperthyroidism and ophthalmopathy. Trimming pared 1 base from V and 5 bases from J, leaving 9 bases between. CDR3 length: 15 residues. The V gene's germline CDR1 is LGHDT and CDR2 YNNKEL (reference sequence). TCR beta CDR3 regions were amplified from RNA transcripts. Initially, a first-round RT-PCR of the TCR CDR3 employed the HTBI primer set. TCRdb reanalysed the multiplex PCR reads using MiXCR and keeps one entry per CDR3 protein. Among hundreds of thousands of distinct CDR3 sequences listed, around 20% were seen once. This clonotype was seen once.

This receptor was obtained from a woman between 50 and 59 years old with Graves' hyperthyroidism that later progressed to Graves' ophthalmopathy. V gene TRBV3-1 combines with J gene TRBJ1-6; tentative D call: TRBD1 (5 bases). The sequencing input was blood. Written as DNA, the CDR3 is TGTGCCAGCAGCCAAGGGGGACTGAATAATTCACCCCTCCACTTT. It yields the protein CASSQGGLNNSPLHF.